Listed here are 11 T cell receptor beta chains from one sample, sequenced in a study of cytomegalovirus exposure and HLA in healthy donors (TCRdb year 2017). Libraries were prepared through the immunoSEQ multiplex PCR assay. A mixture of 60 forward primers for TCR Vbeta segments and 13 reverse primers for TCR Jbeta segments was used in the multiplex PCR. In its TCRdb copy, this immuneACCESS table keeps in-frame sequences only and misses some clones. Where compared with another copy, unresolved V genes explain less than half of these, and the others have no known cause. Across this sample there are about 190,000 clones, with approximately 78% seen only once. Of the sample, roughly 0.75% falls within the top ten clones. The sequenced material came from PBMCs. The receptors originated from a woman between 18 and 30 years old in good health and CMV-seronegative.

The chain links TRBV28 to TRBJ2-1, with 7 positions matching TRBD2. The trim removed 9 bases at V and 1 base at J, leaving 9 bases unmatched. Per germline, CDR1 MDHEN and CDR2 SYDVKM. CDR3 length: 15 residues. For the CDR3, the DNA is TGTGCCAGGCCCCCAGCGGGGCTATCCTACAATGAGCAGTTCTTC. It translates to CARPPAGLSYNEQFF.

This chain uses TRBV27 with TRBJ2-2; D remains unclear. V was trimmed by 0 bases and J by 7 bases, leaving 9 bases between them. Germline loops: CDR1 MNHEY, CDR2 SMNVEV (reference sequence). The CDR3 extends over 14 amino acids. The DNA for the CDR3 is TGTGCCAGCAGTTTATCCACCCACGGCGGGGAGCTGTTTTTT. This encodes CASSLSTHGGELFF.

The chain joins TRBV2 to TRBJ1-5, with D unclear. The CDR3 spans 14 residues. Per the germline V gene, CDR1 is SNHLY and CDR2 is FYNNEI. Trimming stripped 3 bases from V and 4 bases from J, with 10 bases between. The CDR3 DNA is TGTGCCAGCAGTGAGGAAACAGTTAATCAGCCCCAGCATTTT. Residues: CASSEETVNQPQHF.

V usage is TRBV5-8 and J usage is TRBJ2-5, with 8 bases lining up with TRBD2. In germline, CDR1 is SGHTS, CDR2 YDEGEE. J lost 5 bases, V lost 2 bases, and 8 bases had no gene match. This CDR3 contains 15 residues. The DNA of the CDR3 is TGTGCCAGCAGCTTTCACGGGGGGGCCATGGAGACCCAGTACTTC. Protein sequence: CASSFHGGAMETQYF.

This clone was found a few times. The chain recombines TRBV6-1 with TRBJ1-2; possible D gene TRBD1, 5 bases. This CDR3 is 13 amino acids long. Trimming shortened V by 2 bases and J by 8 bases, and 12 bases separated the two germline ends. The germline V gene has CDR1 MNHNS and CDR2 SASEGT. CDR3 sequence (DNA): TGTGCCAGCAGTGAAAGAGTTTCAGGGGGCTACACCTTC. Protein product: CASSERVSGGYTF.

This clone has a single count. CDR3 sequence reads: CATSRGNQRRGADTQYF. For the CDR3, the DNA is TGTGCCACCAGCAGAGGAAATCAGCGGAGGGGCGCAGATACGCAGTATTTT. The V call is TRBV15, the J call TRBJ2-3, with a tentative D call TRBD2 (6 bases). CDR3 size: 17 residues. Germline lookup yields CDR1 LNHNV and CDR2 YYDKDF (reference sequence). The V and J ends lost 1 base and 4 bases respectively, with 18 bases between them.

The chain joins TRBV13 to TRBJ2-5, with 8 bases that match TRBD2. Losses at the gene ends were 11 bases for V and 4 bases for J; bases not matched to a gene: 12. CDR3 size: 14 residues. Germline CDR1 and CDR2: PRHDT and FYEKMQ (reference sequence). The CDR3: CASVRRGAGETQYF. CDR3 sequence (DNA): TGTGCCTCCGTTCGGCGGGGGGCGGGAGAGACCCAGTACTTC.

The chain uses TRBV2 and TRBJ2-3; TRBD2 is a possible D gene (5 bases). Per germline, CDR1 SNHLY and CDR2 FYNNEI. The CDR3 covers 15 residues. Trimming stripped 7 bases from V and 6 bases from J, with 20 bases between. CDR3 DNA: TGTGCCAGCACCAGAAGCTATAGCGCCGGGGATACGCAGTATTTT. It is translated as CASTRSYSAGDTQYF.

This rearrangement joins TRBV7-9 to TRBJ1-2; TRBD1 matches at 9 bases. From germline, CDR1 is SEHNR and CDR2 FQNEAQ (reference sequence). Trimming at V came to 4 bases and at J to 2 bases, leaving 8 bases not matched to a gene. The CDR3 is made up of 16 amino acids. CDR3 in DNA: TGTGCCAGCAGCTCTCAAGGGACAGGGAAAAACTATGGCTACACCTTC. Translation: CASSSQGTGKNYGYTF.

This chain connects TRBV7-3 to TRBJ2-1, with 16 bases matching TRBD2. The CDR3 consists of 18 residues. Germline CDR1 and CDR2: SGHTA and FQGTGA. The V segment lost 2 bases and the J segment 2 bases; nucleotides outside the gene matches: 3. CDR3 sequence (DNA): TGTGCCAGCAGCTTAGGGACTAGCGGGAGGGTCACCTACAATGAGCAGTTCTTC. Protein: CASSLGTSGRVTYNEQFF.

This chain links TRBV28 with TRBJ2-1; 12 nucleotides line up with TRBD2. The V gene end was trimmed by 3 bases and the J gene end by 3 bases; junction bases not matched to a gene: 6. The CDR3 contains 17 residues. CDR1 and CDR2 (germline): MDHEN, SYDVKM. CDR3 nucleotide sequence: TGTGCCAGCAGTTTCTCCCTGACTAGCGGGAGCTACAATGAGCAGTTCTTC. Its translation is CASSFSLTSGSYNEQFF. The full variable domain, completed using reference TRBV28 and TRBJ2-1, is DVKVTQSSRYLVKRTGEKVFLECVQDMDHENMFWYRQDPGLGLRLIYFSYDVKMKEKGDIPEGYSVSREKKERFSLILESASTNQTSMYLCASSFSLTSGSYNEQFFGPGTRLTVL.